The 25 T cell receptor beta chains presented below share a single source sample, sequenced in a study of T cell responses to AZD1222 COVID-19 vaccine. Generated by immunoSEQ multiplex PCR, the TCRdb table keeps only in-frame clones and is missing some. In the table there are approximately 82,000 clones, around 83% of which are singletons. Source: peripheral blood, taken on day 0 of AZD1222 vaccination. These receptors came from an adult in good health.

The CDR3 DNA reads as TGTGCCACCAGTGACCCGCCGGGACAGTTTAGCACAGATACGCAGTATTTT. This sequence encodes CATSDPPGQFSTDTQYF. The chain joins TRBV24-1 to TRBJ2-3; 7 bases fit TRBD1. This CDR3 has 17 amino acids. Germline V gene lookup returns CDR1 KGHDR and CDR2 SFDVKD. With V trimmed by 4 bases and J by 0 bases, 9 bases remained unmatched.

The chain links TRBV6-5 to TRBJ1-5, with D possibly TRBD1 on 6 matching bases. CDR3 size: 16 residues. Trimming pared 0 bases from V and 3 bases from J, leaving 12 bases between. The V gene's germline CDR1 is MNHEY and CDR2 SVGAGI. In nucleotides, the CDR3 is TGTGCCAGCAGTTACTCCGGGTGGGGGGCCAATCAGCCCCAGCATTTT. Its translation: CASSYSGWGANQPQHF.

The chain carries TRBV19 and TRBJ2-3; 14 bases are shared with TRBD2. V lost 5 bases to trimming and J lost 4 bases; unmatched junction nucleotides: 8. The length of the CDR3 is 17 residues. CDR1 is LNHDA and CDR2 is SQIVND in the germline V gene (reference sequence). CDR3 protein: CASSSRTSGGFADTQYF. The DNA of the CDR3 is TGTGCCAGTAGTTCCAGGACTAGCGGGGGGTTCGCAGATACGCAGTATTTT.

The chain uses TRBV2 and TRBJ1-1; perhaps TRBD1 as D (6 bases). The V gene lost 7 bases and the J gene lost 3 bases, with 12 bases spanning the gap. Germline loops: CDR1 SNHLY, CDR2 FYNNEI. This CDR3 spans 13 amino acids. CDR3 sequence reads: CASKPDSYTEAFF. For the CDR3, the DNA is TGTGCCAGCAAACCGGACAGTTACACTGAAGCTTTCTTT.

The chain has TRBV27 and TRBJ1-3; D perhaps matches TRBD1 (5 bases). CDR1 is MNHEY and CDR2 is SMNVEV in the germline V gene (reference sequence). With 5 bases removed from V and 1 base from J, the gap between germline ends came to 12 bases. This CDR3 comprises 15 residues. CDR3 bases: TGTGCCAGCAGTAGGGGTGGGGCGTCTGGAAACACCATATATTTT. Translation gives CASSRGGASGNTIYF.

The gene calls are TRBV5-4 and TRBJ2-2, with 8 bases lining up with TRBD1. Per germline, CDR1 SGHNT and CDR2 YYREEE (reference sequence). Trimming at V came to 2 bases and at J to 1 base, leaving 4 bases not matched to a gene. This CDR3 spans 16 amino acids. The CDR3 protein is CASSFKQGENTGELFF. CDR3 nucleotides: TGTGCCAGCAGCTTCAAACAGGGGGAGAACACCGGGGAGCTGTTTTTT.

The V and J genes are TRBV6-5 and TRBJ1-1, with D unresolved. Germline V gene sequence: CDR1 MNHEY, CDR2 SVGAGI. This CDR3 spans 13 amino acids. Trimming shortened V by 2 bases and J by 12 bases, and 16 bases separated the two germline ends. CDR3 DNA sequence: TGTGCCAGCAGTTACGGCGGGCCCGCTAGATCTTTCTTT. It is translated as CASSYGGPARSFF.

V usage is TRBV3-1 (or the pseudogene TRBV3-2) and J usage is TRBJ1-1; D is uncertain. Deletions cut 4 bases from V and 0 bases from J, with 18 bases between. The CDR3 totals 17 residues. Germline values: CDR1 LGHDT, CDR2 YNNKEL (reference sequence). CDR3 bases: TGTGCCAGCAGCCCCCGTCTTTATTCATACGTGAACACTGAAGCTTTCTTT. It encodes CASSPRLYSYVNTEAFF.

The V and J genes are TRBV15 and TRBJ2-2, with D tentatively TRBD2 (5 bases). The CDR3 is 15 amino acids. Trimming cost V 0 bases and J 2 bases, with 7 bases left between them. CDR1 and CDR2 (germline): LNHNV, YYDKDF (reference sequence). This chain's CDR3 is CATSRDGINTGELFF. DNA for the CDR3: TGTGCCACCAGCAGAGACGGGATCAACACCGGGGAGCTGTTTTTT.

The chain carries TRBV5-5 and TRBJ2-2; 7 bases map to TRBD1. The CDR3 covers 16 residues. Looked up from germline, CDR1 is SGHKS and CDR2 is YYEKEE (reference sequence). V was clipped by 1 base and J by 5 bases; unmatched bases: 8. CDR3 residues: CASSLRDRALTGELFF. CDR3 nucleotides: TGTGCCAGCAGCTTGAGGGACAGAGCTTTGACCGGGGAGCTGTTTTTT.

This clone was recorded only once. The CDR3 is CASLGENSYEQYF. The CDR3 DNA reads TGTGCCAGTCTAGGGGAAAACTCCTACGAGCAGTACTTC. V and J are TRBV7-9 and TRBJ2-7, with D maybe TRBD1 (5 bases). The CDR3 has 13 residues. Germline V gene lookup returns CDR1 SEHNR and CDR2 FQNEAQ (reference sequence). V dropped 9 bases and J dropped 0 bases, with 12 bases sitting between them.

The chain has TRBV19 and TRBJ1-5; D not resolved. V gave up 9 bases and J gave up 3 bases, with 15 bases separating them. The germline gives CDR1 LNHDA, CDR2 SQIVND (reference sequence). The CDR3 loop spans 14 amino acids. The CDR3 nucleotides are TGTGCCAGCTTTGTAGAGGCCAACAATCAGCCCCAGCATTTT. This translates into CASFVEANNQPQHF.

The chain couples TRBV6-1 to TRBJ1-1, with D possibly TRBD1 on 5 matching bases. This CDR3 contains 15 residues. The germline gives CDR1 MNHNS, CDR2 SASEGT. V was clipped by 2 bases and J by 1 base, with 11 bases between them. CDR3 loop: CASSEPGTANTEAFF. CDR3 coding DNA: TGTGCCAGCAGTGAACCCGGGACGGCGAACACTGAAGCTTTCTTT.

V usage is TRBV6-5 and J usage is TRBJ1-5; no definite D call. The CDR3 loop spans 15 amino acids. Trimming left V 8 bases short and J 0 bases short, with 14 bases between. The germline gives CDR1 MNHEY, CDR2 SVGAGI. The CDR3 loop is CASRIGSYSNQPQHF. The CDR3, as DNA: TGTGCCAGCCGTATTGGCAGCTATAGCAATCAGCCCCAGCATTTT.

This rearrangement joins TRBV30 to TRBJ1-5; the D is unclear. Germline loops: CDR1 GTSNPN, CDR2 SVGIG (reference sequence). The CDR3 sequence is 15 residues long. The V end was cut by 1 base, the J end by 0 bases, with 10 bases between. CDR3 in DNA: TGTGCCTGGAGTGACCTCCCAGATAGCAATCAGCCCCAGCATTTT. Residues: CAWSDLPDSNQPQHF.

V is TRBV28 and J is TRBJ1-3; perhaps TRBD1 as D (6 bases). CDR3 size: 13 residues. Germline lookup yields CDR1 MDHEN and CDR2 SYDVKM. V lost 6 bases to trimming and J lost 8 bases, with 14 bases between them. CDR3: CASSPGQRDTIYF. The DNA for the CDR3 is TGTGCCAGCAGCCCCGGACAGCGGGACACCATATATTTT.

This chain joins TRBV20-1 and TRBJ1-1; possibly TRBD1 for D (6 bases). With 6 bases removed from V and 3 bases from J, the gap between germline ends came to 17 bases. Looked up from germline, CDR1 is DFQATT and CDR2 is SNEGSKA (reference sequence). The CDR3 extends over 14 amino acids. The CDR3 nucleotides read TGCAGTGCAAGTCCACAGGGTCCCCACACTGAAGCTTTCTTT. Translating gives CSASPQGPHTEAFF.

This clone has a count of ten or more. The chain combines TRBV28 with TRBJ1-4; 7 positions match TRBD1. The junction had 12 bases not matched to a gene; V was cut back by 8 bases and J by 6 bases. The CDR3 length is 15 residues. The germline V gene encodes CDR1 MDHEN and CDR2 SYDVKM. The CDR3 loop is CASHESGRGDEKLFF. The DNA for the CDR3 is TGTGCCAGCCATGAAAGCGGCAGGGGGGATGAAAAACTGTTTTTT.

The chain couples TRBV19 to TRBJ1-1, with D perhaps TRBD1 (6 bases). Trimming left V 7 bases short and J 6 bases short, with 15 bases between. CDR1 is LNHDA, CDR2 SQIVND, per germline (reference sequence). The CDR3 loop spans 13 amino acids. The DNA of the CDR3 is TGTGCCAGTAAAAAACAGGGTACCGCTGAAGCTTTCTTT. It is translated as CASKKQGTAEAFF.

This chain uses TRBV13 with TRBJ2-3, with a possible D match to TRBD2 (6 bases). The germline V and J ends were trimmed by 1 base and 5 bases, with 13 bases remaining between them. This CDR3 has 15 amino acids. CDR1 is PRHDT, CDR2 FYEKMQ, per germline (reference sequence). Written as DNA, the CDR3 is TGTGCCAGCAGCTTAGAGGGCCAGGGAGGAGATACGCAGTATTTT. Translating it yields CASSLEGQGGDTQYF.

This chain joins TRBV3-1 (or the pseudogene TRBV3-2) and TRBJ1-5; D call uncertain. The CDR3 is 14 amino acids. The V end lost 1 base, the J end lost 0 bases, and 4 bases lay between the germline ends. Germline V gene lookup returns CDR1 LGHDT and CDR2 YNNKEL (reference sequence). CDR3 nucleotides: TGTGCCAGCAGCCAAGGGCATAGCAATCAGCCCCAGCATTTT. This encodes CASSQGHSNQPQHF.

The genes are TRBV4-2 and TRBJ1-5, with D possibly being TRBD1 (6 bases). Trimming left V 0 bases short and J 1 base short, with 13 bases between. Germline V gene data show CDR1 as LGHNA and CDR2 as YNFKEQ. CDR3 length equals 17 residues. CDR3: CASSQDWGGPSNQPQHF. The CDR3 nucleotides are TGTGCCAGCAGCCAAGACTGGGGGGGCCCAAGCAATCAGCCCCAGCATTTT.

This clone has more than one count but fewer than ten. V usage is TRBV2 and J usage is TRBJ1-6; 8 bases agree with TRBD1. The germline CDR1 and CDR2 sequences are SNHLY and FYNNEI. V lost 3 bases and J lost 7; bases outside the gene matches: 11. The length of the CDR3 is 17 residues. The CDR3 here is CASSEVGGTGGNSPLHF. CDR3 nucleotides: TGTGCCAGCAGTGAGGTGGGAGGGACAGGAGGGAATTCACCCCTCCACTTT.

CDR3 loop: CAWSVKGGRQEAFF. CDR3 DNA sequence: TGTGCCTGGAGTGTAAAGGGGGGTCGTCAAGAAGCTTTCTTT. This chain links TRBV30 with TRBJ1-1; D may be TRBD1 (6 bases). The CDR3 extends over 14 amino acids. V was pared by 0 bases and J by 8 bases, with 16 bases between. In germline, CDR1 is GTSNPN, CDR2 SVGIG (reference sequence).

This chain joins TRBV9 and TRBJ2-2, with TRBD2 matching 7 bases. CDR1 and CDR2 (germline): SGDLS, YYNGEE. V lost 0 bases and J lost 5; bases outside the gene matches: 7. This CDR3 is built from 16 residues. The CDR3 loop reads CASSVGSGGVTGELFF. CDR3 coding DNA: TGTGCCAGCAGCGTAGGTTCTGGGGGGGTAACCGGGGAGCTGTTTTTT.